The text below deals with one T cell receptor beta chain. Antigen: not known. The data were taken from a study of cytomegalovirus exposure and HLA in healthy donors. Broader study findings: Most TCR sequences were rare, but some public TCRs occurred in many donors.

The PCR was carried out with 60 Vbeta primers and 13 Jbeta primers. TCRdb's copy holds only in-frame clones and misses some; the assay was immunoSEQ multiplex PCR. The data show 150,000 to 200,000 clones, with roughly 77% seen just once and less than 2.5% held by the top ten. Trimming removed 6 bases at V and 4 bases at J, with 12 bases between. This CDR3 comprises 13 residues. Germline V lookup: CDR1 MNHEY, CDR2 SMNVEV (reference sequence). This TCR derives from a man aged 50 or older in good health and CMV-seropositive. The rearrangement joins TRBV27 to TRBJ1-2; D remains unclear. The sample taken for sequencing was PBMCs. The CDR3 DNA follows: TGTGCCAGCAGCTTCCAGGCGAGCTATGGCTACACCTTC. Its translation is CASSFQASYGYTF.